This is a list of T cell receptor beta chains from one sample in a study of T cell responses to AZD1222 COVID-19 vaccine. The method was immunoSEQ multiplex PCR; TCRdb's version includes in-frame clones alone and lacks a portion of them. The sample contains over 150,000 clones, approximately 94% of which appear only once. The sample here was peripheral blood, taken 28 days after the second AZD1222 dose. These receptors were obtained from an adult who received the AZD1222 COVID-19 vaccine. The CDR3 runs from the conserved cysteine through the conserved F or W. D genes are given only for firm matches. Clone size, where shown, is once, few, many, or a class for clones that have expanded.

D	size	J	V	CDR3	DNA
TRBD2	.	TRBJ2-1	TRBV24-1	CATSDLLAGRPPPPIREQFF	TGTGCCACCAGTGATTTACTAGCGGGGAGACCGCCACCCCCAATTAGGGAGCAGTTCTTC
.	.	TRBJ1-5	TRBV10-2	CASTKTGLSNQPQHF	TGCGCCAGCACCAAGACAGGCCTTAGCAATCAGCCCCAGCATTTT
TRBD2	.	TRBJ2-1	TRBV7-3	CASSYAGTSRNEQFF	TGTGCCAGCAGCTACGCCGGGACTAGCCGCAATGAGCAGTTCTTC
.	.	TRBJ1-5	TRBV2	CASSGLNSNQPQHF	TGTGCCAGCAGTGGGCTGAATAGCAATCAGCCCCAGCATTTT
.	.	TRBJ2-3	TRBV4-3	CASSQDRTDTQYF	TGCGCCAGCAGCCAAGATAGGACCGATACGCAGTATTTT
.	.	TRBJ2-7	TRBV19	CASSPSDGYEQYF	TGTGCCAGTAGTCCAAGCGACGGCTACGAGCAGTACTTC
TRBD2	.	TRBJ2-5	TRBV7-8	CASSLFTSGKETQYF	TGTGCCAGCAGCTTATTCACTAGCGGAAAAGAGACCCAGTACTTC
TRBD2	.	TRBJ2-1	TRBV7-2	CASSLTSGYNEQFF	TGTGCCAGCAGCTTGACTAGCGGTTACAATGAGCAGTTCTTC
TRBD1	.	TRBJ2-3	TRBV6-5	CASSNTGDRTDTQYF	TGTGCCAGCAGTAACACAGGGGACCGCACAGATACGCAGTATTTT
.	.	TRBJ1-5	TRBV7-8	CASSPGRNPRNQPQHF	TGTGCCAGCAGTCCCGGGCGGAATCCTAGAAATCAGCCCCAGCATTTT
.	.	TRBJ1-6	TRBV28	CASSFAGVWGVYNSPLHF	TGTGCCAGCAGTTTCGCAGGGGTGTGGGGGGTTTATAATTCACCCCTCCACTTT
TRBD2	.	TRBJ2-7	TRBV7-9	CASSLSSGRFNEQYF	TGTGCCAGCAGCTTATCTAGCGGGAGGTTTAACGAGCAGTACTTC
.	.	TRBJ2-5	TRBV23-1	CASEGGTQYF	TGCGCCTCCGAAGGAGGGACCCAGTACTTC
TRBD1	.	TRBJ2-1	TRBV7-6	CASSAGQGLYNEQFF	TGTGCCAGCAGCGCGGGACAGGGACTTTACAATGAGCAGTTCTTC
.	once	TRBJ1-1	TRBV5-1	CASSLEAIRSSEAFF	TGCGCCAGCAGCTTGGAGGCAATTAGGTCTTCTGAAGCTTTCTTT
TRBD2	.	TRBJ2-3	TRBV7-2	CASSPSGTSTDTQYF	TGTGCCAGCAGCCCGAGCGGGACTAGCACAGATACGCAGTATTTT
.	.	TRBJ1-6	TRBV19	CASSDGYSPLHF	TGTGCCAGTAGTGACGGCTATTCACCCCTCCACTTT
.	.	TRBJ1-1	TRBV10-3	CAISAILGTEAFF	TGTGCCATCAGTGCAATCCTGGGCACTGAAGCTTTCTTT
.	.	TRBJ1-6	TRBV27	CASRPGFGSPLHF	TGTGCCAGCAGGCCGGGGTTTGGCTCACCCCTCCACTTT